The sequence of this T cell receptor beta chain was determined in a study of blood T cell repertoires in COVID-19. The data were produced by immunoSEQ multiplex PCR, yet TCRdb's version contains in-frame clones alone and is incomplete. The repertoire holds about 300,000 clones, with 70% to 90% as singletons. From germline, CDR1 is SNHLY and CDR2 FYNNEI. The CDR3 is made up of 14 amino acids. The V gene lost 7 bases and the J gene lost 9 bases, with 21 bases spanning the gap. The sample taken for sequencing was PBMCs or T cells enriched from blood (not recorded which). This sequence was found in a man younger than 45 who had recovered from COVID-19. This chain joins TRBV2 and TRBJ1-2; D is unresolved. In DNA form, the CDR3 reads TGTGCCAGCACCCTGACGGGTACGGGTGTGAGCTACACCTTC. Translating it yields CASTLTGTGVSYTF.